This T cell receptor beta chain was recovered during a study of beta chain features in type 1 diabetes. On this clone: The junction departs from the called germline gene at one end, perhaps through a read error.

This CDR3 has 14 amino acids. In germline, CDR1 is SGHTA, CDR2 FQGNSA. Reverse transcription of all isolated RNA meant that expressed TCRB transcripts were sequenced. TCRdb keeps only in-frame clones here, not all; method: immunoSEQ multiplex PCR. The data contain hundreds of thousands of clones, about 15% of them singletons. Input material: naive CD4+ T cells from blood. V and J are TRBV7-2 and TRBJ1-5; no definite D call. The receptor was derived from a man younger than 40 in good health. Here the CDR3 reads CASSPDASSQPQHF. The CDR3 coding sequence is TGTGCCAGCAGCCCGGACGCGAGCAGTCAGCCCCAGCATTTT.